A selection of T cell receptor beta chains follows, all from one sample in a study of cytomegalovirus exposure and HLA in healthy donors. Produced via immunoSEQ multiplex PCR; TCRdb's table is partial and in-frame only. This sample carries about 160,000 clones, 80% to 85% of them seen once, and the ten largest clones take approximately 0.98%. Source material: PBMCs. All receptors derive from a man aged 25-45 years in good health and CMV-seronegative. Both conserved end residues are part of each CDR3. D genes are given only for firm matches. Not all rows give a size; the values are once, few, many and, for expanded clones, a class.

size,D,V,J,CDR3,DNA
-,TRBD1,TRBV9,TRBJ2-7,CASSVGNRGYEQYF,TGTGCCAGCAGCGTAGGCAACAGGGGCTACGAGCAGTACTTC
-,-,TRBV11-2,TRBJ1-1,CASSLVDTEAFF,TGTGCCAGCAGCTTAGTCGACACTGAAGCTTTCTTT
-,-,TRBV4-3,TRBJ2-7,CASSHRGSEQYF,TGCGCCAGCAGCCACAGGGGCTCCGAGCAGTACTTC
-,TRBD2,TRBV6-6,TRBJ2-7,CASSRDYTYEQYF,TGTGCCAGCTCCCGGGACTACACATACGAGCAGTACTTC
-,TRBD2,TRBV6-6,TRBJ2-3,CASGTSGGSTDTQYF,TGTGCCAGCGGGACTAGCGGGGGTAGCACAGATACGCAGTATTTT
once,TRBD2,TRBV5-1,TRBJ2-1,CASSLERGPQFF,TGCGCCAGCAGCTTGGAGCGGGGACCCCAGTTCTTC
-,-,TRBV5-8,TRBJ2-7,CATSGYEQYF,TGTGCTACCAGTGGCTACGAGCAGTACTTC
few,-,TRBV5-1,TRBJ1-1,CASSLQEGVNQAFF,TGCGCCAGCAGCTTGCAGGAGGGAGTGAATCAAGCTTTCTTT
-,-,TRBV7-2,TRBJ2-7,CASSLDLGTFYEQYF,TGTGCCAGCAGCTTAGATCTGGGGACATTCTACGAGCAGTACTTC
-,-,TRBV5-1,TRBJ2-6,CASSLVAGSGANVLTF,TGCGCCAGCAGCTTGGTGGCAGGCTCTGGGGCCAACGTCCTGACTTTC
-,TRBD2,TRBV4-2,TRBJ2-1,CASSQKTSANNEQFF,TGTGCCAGCAGCCAGAAGACTAGCGCTAACAATGAGCAGTTCTTC
-,-,TRBV4-1,TRBJ1-2,CASSQDRDQNNLRRGGYTF,TGCGCCAGCAGCCAAGATCGGGATCAAAACAATCTCCGCAGGGGTGGCTACACCTTC
-,-,TRBV7-6,TRBJ1-6,CASSLVALEAPLHF,TGTGCCAGCAGCTTAGTCGCCTTAGAAGCACCCCTCCACTTT
-,-,TRBV25-1,TRBJ1-4,CASSQPGALGEKLFF,TGTGCCAGCAGTCAACCAGGGGCCTTAGGTGAAAAACTGTTTTTT
-,TRBD1,TRBV10-3,TRBJ1-2,CAITRQGDYGYTF,TGTGCCATCACTCGACAGGGGGACTATGGCTACACCTTC
-,-,TRBV4-3,TRBJ2-7,CASSQDAEAYEQYF,TGCGCCAGCAGCCAAGATGCGGAAGCCTACGAGCAGTACTTC
-,-,TRBV2,TRBJ2-3,CASGGAVEIRSIF,-
-,TRBD1,TRBV19,TRBJ1-2,CASSIVGQGAWNYGYTF,TGTGCCAGTAGTATAGTGGGACAGGGGGCGTGGAACTATGGCTACACCTTC
-,-,TRBV7-2,TRBJ2-2,CASSLMLANTGELFF,TGTGCCAGCAGCCTAATGCTCGCGAACACCGGGGAGCTGTTTTTT
once,TRBD1,TRBV12-5,TRBJ1-2,CASGLEAGTGSRF,TGTGCTAGTGGTTTGGAAGCCGGGACAGGGTCTCGCTTC
-,TRBD1,TRBV19,TRBJ2-3,CASSIDAGGHTDTQYF,TGTGCCAGTAGTATAGATGCAGGGGGTCACACAGATACGCAGTATTTT
-,TRBD2,TRBV7-2,TRBJ2-3,CASSLGLERGVNTDTQYF,TGTGCCAGCAGCTTAGGTTTAGAGCGGGGGGTAAACACAGATACGCAGTATTTT
-,-,TRBV5-8,TRBJ1-2,CASSSPPGRESYGYTF,TGTGCCAGCAGCTCACCCCCGGGACGGGAGAGCTATGGCTACACCTTC
-,TRBD2,TRBV4-2,TRBJ2-3,CASSQAGWSGGVSADTQYF,TGTGCCAGCAGCCAAGCAGGGTGGTCGGGGGGGGTTAGCGCAGATACGCAGTATTTT